This T cell receptor beta chain was profiled in a study of blood T cell repertoires in COVID-19. Across the whole study: Spain, Italy and the United States supplied samples that represented acute and convalescent COVID-19.

This clone was detected only once. Method: immunoSEQ multiplex PCR; TCRdb's copy keeps in-frame clones and lacks some. The table shows approximately 70,000 clones, with 80% to 90% occurring only once. The CDR3 contains 15 residues. CDR1 is PRHDT, CDR2 FYEKMQ, per germline (reference sequence). J was trimmed by 8 bases and V by 3 bases; bases with no gene match: 6. Sequenced material: peripheral blood. The TCR comes from a woman aged 45 to 65 with acute or convalescent COVID-19. V is TRBV13 and J is TRBJ2-1; 11 bases are a match to TRBD2. CDR3 in amino acids: CASSLGLAAGYEQFF. DNA for the CDR3: TGTGCCAGCAGCTTGGGACTAGCGGCGGGGTATGAGCAGTTCTTC.